This TCR beta chain was documented in a study of cytotoxic CD8 clonotypes in ibrutinib-treated CLL. About the study: Response samples were taken after a median roughly twelve months of treatment, range 6 to 36. The study's findings and limits: Sample timing was unmatched between remission and later-progressing patients; lymph nodes unstudied. Having risen at ibrutinib response, clonality had fallen back toward baseline by progression.

The V segment lost 3 bases and the J segment 4 bases; nucleotides outside the gene matches: 8. Germline V CDR1 and CDR2: MDHEN, SYDVKM. This CDR3 comprises 16 residues. Points on this clone: Its antigen remains unidentified.

Frozen PBMC stocks contributed 2 to 2.5 micrograms of genomic DNA to the TCR beta libraries. Sequencing was performed with immunoSEQ multiplex PCR; in TCRdb, only in-frame clones are kept and a portion is missing. The table records roughly 53,000 clones, 50% to 60% of them present only once. The chain uses TRBV28 and TRBJ1-1; 10 bases match TRBD1. This sequence was found in a human donor with chronic lymphocytic leukemia. The input for sequencing was PBMCs, taken at disease progression, from a patient treated with ibrutinib. The DNA for the CDR3 is TGTGCCAGCAGTTTGTCCCCGCGGACAGGGGGCACTGAAGCTTTCTTT. It yields the protein CASSLSPRTGGTEAFF.